The entry below describes one TCR beta chain. No antigen is known for it. This CDR3 spans 15 amino acids. Germline V gene lookup returns CDR1 PRHDT and CDR2 FYEKMQ (reference sequence). V was pared by 0 bases and J by 0 bases, with 8 bases between. This record belongs to a study of a mutant IDH1 vaccine in newly diagnosed glioma. Whole-study context: The first vaccination came 4-6 weeks after radiotherapy alone, or with temozolomide cycles. The timing of visit V12 was week 35, and that of visit V13 was week 47.

Method: immunoSEQ multiplex PCR; TCRdb's copy keeps in-frame clones and lacks some. The table has approximately 50,000 clones, approximately 79% seen once. Time point denoted: week 35, safety follow-up. Every vaccine dose comprised 300 ug of mutant IDH1 20-mer peptide plus topical imiquimod. The genes are TRBV13 and TRBJ2-5, with D perhaps assigned TRBD1 or TRBD2 (6 bases each). The clonotype comes from a man aged 35 to 55 with glioma. The sequencing here drew on PBMCs, taken from a glioma patient whose treatment included an IDH1 peptide vaccine. This CDR3 reads CASSLGGGYQETQYF. CDR3 nucleotides: TGTGCCAGCAGCTTAGGGGGGGGCTACCAAGAGACCCAGTACTTC.